The following is a T cell receptor (beta chain) sequence with its context. Its target is not known. This record belongs to a study of CD8+ T cells in alopecia areata. Across the study: The drug, oral tofacitinib, was given to treated patients at 5 to 10 mg twice daily. Regarding the study as a whole: On tofacitinib, scalp and blood still held many of the expanded lesional clones. More clonal than normal scalp was lesional scalp, particularly alopecia totalis/universalis.

The V and J ends lost 4 bases and 7 bases respectively, with 18 bases between them. The CDR3 loop spans 14 amino acids. The V gene's germline CDR1 is SGHRS and CDR2 YFSETQ. Treatment here: oral pan-JAK inhibitor, 5-10 mg twice daily. The study team obtained lesional scalp punch biopsies and peripheral blood from alopecia areata patients. It was cDNA, reverse transcribed from extracted RNA, that served as the sequencing template. Sequencing was performed with immunoSEQ multiplex PCR; in TCRdb, only in-frame clones are kept and a portion is missing. The sample holds 130,000 or so clones, roughly 86% seen once.

This sequence was found in a human donor with alopecia areata. The source material was CD8+ T cells sorted from blood, sampled at week 4, from a patient treated with tofacitinib. This chain connects TRBV5-1 to TRBJ2-7; weak D call: TRBD2 (6 bases). The CDR3 sequence is CASSPGTGEVEQYF. The CDR3 region has the DNA TGCGCCAGCAGCCCCGGGACTGGAGAAGTTGAGCAGTACTTC.